This T cell receptor (beta chain) comes out of a study of beta chain features in type 1 diabetes. General study points: Unsettled here was the matter of whether HLA type influences TCRB rearrangement. Diminished insertions and augmented deletions at VDJ junctions characterized type 1 diabetes patients.

The CDR3 has 15 amino acids. V lost 1 base and J 5 bases, leaving 15 bases between the germline ends. The germline V gene encodes CDR1 LGHNA and CDR2 YNFKEQ. The sample holds a few counts of this clone. Its antigen is still unknown. The study reverse transcribed the entire isolated RNA, so it sequenced expressed TCRB transcripts. The method was immunoSEQ multiplex PCR; TCRdb's version includes in-frame clones alone and lacks a portion of them. This table has about 140,000 clones, about 10% appearing once. A single heparinised draw of roughly 120 mL on average was taken per donor. Central memory, naive, regulatory and stem cell-like memory CD4+ cells were sorted by CD45RO/CCR7/CD25/CD127/CD95/CD27.

J is TRBJ2-7 and V is TRBV4-2; D unclear. This TCR came from a man aged 18-30 years in good health. Sample: naive CD4+ T cells from blood. CDR3 loop: CASSQGGDWVDEQYF. In DNA form, the CDR3 reads TGTGCCAGCAGCCAAGGAGGAGATTGGGTCGACGAGCAGTACTTC.